The 30 T cell receptor beta chains listed next were all sequenced from one sample in a study of T cells of healthy individuals. A single record per CDR3 protein comes from TCRdb applying MiXCR to the 5' RACE reads. The data contain roughly 76,000 distinct CDR3 sequences, about 4.8% of them singletons. These TCRs come from a female donor in good health.

This clonotype appeared many times. The chain employs TRBV10-3 and TRBJ1-1, with a possible D match to TRBD1 (5 bases). The CDR3 length is 14 residues. CDR1 and CDR2 (germline): ENHRY, SYGVKD. Trimming left V 6 bases short and J 1 base short, with 12 bases between. CDR3 sequence reads: CAISKGPENTEAFF. CDR3 coding DNA: TGTGCCATCAGCAAGGGACCAGAGAACACTGAAGCTTTCTTT.

In its sample, this clonotype was seen many times. V and J are TRBV6-5 and TRBJ1-1; D not resolved. This CDR3 has 18 residues. Germline-derived CDR1 and CDR2 are MNHEY and SVGAGI. Trimming took 2 bases from V and 0 from J, leaving 19 bases between them. The CDR3 sequence is CASSYISRQAELNTEAFF. The CDR3 bases are TGTGCCAGCAGTTACATTTCGCGGCAGGCGGAATTGAACACTGAAGCTTTCTTT.

This clonotype was seen only a few times. The chain has TRBV7-9 and TRBJ1-2; D not resolved. Germline V gene data show CDR1 as SEHNR and CDR2 as FQNEAQ (reference sequence). V was cut by 2 bases and J by 0 bases, with 13 bases left in between. The length of the CDR3 is 16 residues. CDR3 loop: CASSLTPGNSNYGYTF. The CDR3 DNA sequence: TGTGCCAGCAGCTTAACGCCGGGGAATTCTAACTATGGCTACACCTTC.

There are many counts of this clonotype. The V gene is TRBV4-3, the J gene TRBJ2-3; no clear D gene. Trimming pared 0 bases from V and 4 bases from J, leaving 8 bases between. Germline CDR1 is LGHNA and CDR2 is YSLEER. This CDR3 is 14 amino acids long. Here the CDR3 DNA reads TGCGCCAGCAGCCAAGATTCTAGGGCAGATACGCAGTATTTT. Translation: CASSQDSRADTQYF.

This clonotype was found many times. The J gene is TRBJ2-3, the V gene TRBV6-5; 12 nucleotides match TRBD2. V lost 2 bases to trimming and J lost 4 bases; unmatched junction nucleotides: 4. CDR3 length: 16 residues. The germline V gene has CDR1 MNHEY and CDR2 SVGAGI. This CDR3 is CASSYGLAGGADTQYF. The CDR3 DNA sequence: TGTGCCAGCAGTTACGGTCTAGCGGGGGGGGCAGATACGCAGTATTTT.

This clonotype was recorded a few times. J is TRBJ2-1 and V is TRBV7-2, with 11 bases aligning to TRBD2. V lost 2 bases, J lost 4 bases, and 13 bases stayed unmatched. In germline, CDR1 is SGHTA, CDR2 FQGNSA. This CDR3 comprises 19 residues. The CDR3 region has the DNA TGTGCCAGCAGCTTACGCCCTCCTATCGGGACTAGCGGTTACAATGAGCAGTTCTTC. Amino acid sequence: CASSLRPPIGTSGYNEQFF.

This clonotype has only a few counts. V and J are TRBV19 and TRBJ2-2, with TRBD2 as a possible D gene (6 bases). The CDR3 runs to 14 residues. Trimming shortened V by 7 bases and J by 6 bases, and 15 bases separated the two germline ends. Germline assignment: CDR1 LNHDA and CDR2 SQIVND (reference sequence). The CDR3 is CASNPYGGSGELFF. In DNA form, the CDR3 reads TGTGCCAGTAACCCATACGGGGGATCCGGGGAGCTGTTTTTT.

This clonotype appeared many times. The chain employs TRBV6-5 and TRBJ1-1; D is possibly TRBD1 (5 bases). Trimming stripped 5 bases from V and 4 bases from J, with 11 bases between. The V gene's germline CDR1 is MNHEY and CDR2 SVGAGI. The CDR3 extends over 13 amino acids. CDR3 in DNA: TGTGCCAGCAGTCCCAGGGTAATCACTGAAGCTTTCTTT. Translation: CASSPRVITEAFF.

This clonotype was seen more than once but under ten times. V is TRBV20-1 and J is TRBJ2-5; 16 bases agree with TRBD2. The germline V gene encodes CDR1 DFQATT and CDR2 SNEGSKA (reference sequence). The V and J ends lost 4 bases and 3 bases, in that order; junction bases with no gene match: 14. The CDR3 has 19 amino acids. DNA of the CDR3: TGCAGTGCTACTATGGGACTAGCGGGAGGGTCAGGGGTGAAAGAGACCCAGTACTTC. Its translation is CSATMGLAGGSGVKETQYF.

This clonotype was found many times. One end of the junction is discordant with germline, which a read error may explain. The chain carries TRBV13 and TRBJ1-1, with a tentative D call TRBD1 (6 bases). The CDR3 runs 15 residues. The V gene's germline CDR1 is PRHDT and CDR2 FYEKMQ (reference sequence). The CDR3 DNA sequence: TGTGCCAGCAGCATAGGGGCAGGGGTTAACACTGAAGCTTTCTTT. Encoded protein: CASSIGAGVNTEAFF.

This clonotype was counted many times. The V call is TRBV2, the J call TRBJ1-2; possible D gene TRBD1, 6 bases. Germline loops: CDR1 SNHLY, CDR2 FYNNEI. The CDR3 is 13 residues long. The V end was cut by 6 bases, the J end by 8 bases, with 16 bases between. CDR3 nucleotide sequence: TGTGCCAGCAGGGACAGTGGTCGACGGGGCTACACCTTC. Residues: CASRDSGRRGYTF.

This clonotype was detected ten times or more. CDR3: CATSKTRGAGKPPQGLSTDTQYF. The DNA of the CDR3 is TGTGCCACCAGCAAAACCAGGGGAGCGGGAAAACCCCCTCAGGGTCTGAGCACAGATACGCAGTATTTT. This chain links TRBV15 with TRBJ2-3; TRBD2 is a possible D gene (7 bases). Germline V gene lookup returns CDR1 LNHNV and CDR2 YYDKDF (reference sequence). Trimming removed 4 bases at V and 0 bases at J, with 35 bases between. The CDR3 totals 23 residues.

CDR3 in DNA: TGTGCCAGCAGTTTATTAGCGGAGGGGACAGATACGCAGTATTTT. Its protein product is CASSLLAEGTDTQYF. The genes are TRBV28 and TRBJ2-3, with D maybe TRBD2 (6 bases). The CDR3 contains 15 residues. Per the germline V gene, CDR1 is MDHEN and CDR2 is SYDVKM. Trimming shortened V by 1 base and J by 3 bases, and 11 bases separated the two germline ends.

This clonotype was found many times. V is TRBV11-2 and J is TRBJ2-7; weak D call: TRBD2 (6 bases). The length of the CDR3 is 15 residues. V dropped 6 bases and J dropped 1 base, with 16 bases sitting between them. The germline V gene has CDR1 SGHAT and CDR2 FQNNGV. In DNA form, the CDR3 reads TGTGCCAGCAGTCGCAGGGCGGCGGGGTCCTACGAGCAGTACTTC. Protein sequence: CASSRRAAGSYEQYF.

This clonotype showed up just a few times. This chain connects TRBV4-1 to TRBJ2-1; 12 bases match TRBD1. The CDR3 length is 14 residues. Germline V lookup: CDR1 MGHRA, CDR2 YSYEKL. J lost 7 bases, V lost 6 bases, and 4 bases had no gene match. CDR3 sequence: CASRGQGASNEQFF. The CDR3 nucleotides read TGCGCCAGCAGGGGACAGGGGGCCAGTAATGAGCAGTTCTTC.

This clonotype was detected ten times or more. J is TRBJ1-1 and V is TRBV20-1; 7 bases match TRBD1. The CDR3 is 13 residues long. V gave up 5 bases and J gave up 1 base; unmatched junction bases: 4. The germline gives CDR1 DFQATT, CDR2 SNEGSKA (reference sequence). CDR3 bases: TGCAGTGCTGGCGGGACAGCGAACACTGAAGCTTTCTTT. Residues: CSAGGTANTEAFF.

This clonotype has ten or more counts. The rearrangement joins TRBV6-5 to TRBJ2-7, with 8 bases that match TRBD1. The CDR3 covers 15 residues. Germline-derived CDR1 and CDR2 are MNHEY and SVGAGI. Trimming took 6 bases from V and 3 from J; bases not matched to a gene: 10. The CDR3, as DNA: TGTGCCAGCAGCCCCCGTCGGACAGGGATCTACGAGCAGTACTTC. It yields the protein CASSPRRTGIYEQYF.

This clonotype was seen ten or more times. The chain is built from TRBV24-1 and TRBJ1-6; D remains unclear. Trimming cost V 2 bases and J 7 bases, with 8 bases left between them. Germline values: CDR1 KGHDR, CDR2 SFDVKD. The CDR3 is 14 residues long. In DNA form, the CDR3 reads TGTGCCACCAGTGATTCAAACCCGAATTCACCCCTCCACTTT. Its protein product is CATSDSNPNSPLHF.

This clonotype came up a few times. The CDR3 bases are TGTGCCAGCAGCTACCGGCTGAACACTGAAGCTTTCTTT. Amino acid sequence: CASSYRLNTEAFF. V is TRBV6-5 and J is TRBJ1-1; D unclear. Trimming took 6 bases from V and 0 from J, leaving 8 bases between them. The length of the CDR3 is 13 residues. From germline, CDR1 is MNHEY and CDR2 SVGAGI.

The chain has TRBV7-8 and TRBJ1-3, with TRBD1 identical over 9 bases. The CDR3 sequence is 15 residues long. Germline CDR1 SGHVS, CDR2 FQNEAQ. Trimming cost V 4 bases and J 6 bases; bases outside gene matches: 7. As DNA, the CDR3 is TGTGCCAGCAGCTCGGGACAGGGAGGGACAAACACCATATATTTT. It yields the protein CASSSGQGGTNTIYF.

This clonotype was detected ten times or more. The chain recombines TRBV28 with TRBJ2-2; D not resolved. The CDR3 covers 15 residues. Trimming took 4 bases from V and 2 from J, leaving 11 bases between them. Per germline, CDR1 MDHEN and CDR2 SYDVKM. The CDR3, as DNA: TGTGCCAGCAGTTCCCTCGGCAGTAACACCGGGGAGCTGTTTTTT. This sequence encodes CASSSLGSNTGELFF. The entire variable domain, with the rest obtained from reference TRBV28 and TRBJ2-2, is as follows: DVKVTQSSRYLVKRTGEKVFLECVQDMDHENMFWYRQDPGLGLRLIYFSYDVKMKEKGDIPEGYSVSREKKERFSLILESASTNQTSMYLCASSSLGSNTGELFFGEGSRLTVL.

This clonotype has a count of ten or more. CDR3 nucleotides: TGTGCCAGTAGTATCAGGGGCGGGAGAAATGAGCAGTTCTTC. This translates into CASSIRGGRNEQFF. This chain uses TRBV19 with TRBJ2-1; possibly TRBD2 for D (7 bases). V was clipped by 3 bases and J by 7 bases, with 13 bases between them. Germline V gene lookup returns CDR1 LNHDA and CDR2 SQIVND (reference sequence). The CDR3 loop spans 14 amino acids.

At least ten counts were recorded for this clonotype. V and J are TRBV29-1 and TRBJ2-7, with no clear D. CDR1 is SQVTM and CDR2 is ANQGSEA in the germline V gene. V gave up 7 bases and J gave up 4 bases, with 11 bases separating them. There are 11 residues in the CDR3. CDR3 loop: CSALVSYEQYF. CDR3 coding DNA: TGCAGCGCCCTGGTGAGTTACGAGCAGTACTTC.

Only a few counts were recorded for this clonotype. As DNA, the CDR3 is TGTGCCAGCAGTTTACCGCTTTCAGGGGGAATCCTCTCCCAGCATTTT. Amino acid sequence: CASSLPLSGGILSQHF. The J gene is TRBJ1-5, the V gene TRBV28; TRBD1 agrees at 7 bases. From germline, CDR1 is MDHEN and CDR2 SYDVKM. V lost 2 bases to trimming and J lost 11 bases; unmatched junction nucleotides: 15. The CDR3 spans 16 residues.

This clonotype was recorded at least ten times. The V call is TRBV29-1, the J call TRBJ2-2, with D unclear. The CDR3 is 13 residues long. Germline V CDR1 and CDR2: SQVTM, ANQGSEA. Trimming removed 8 bases at V and 0 bases at J, with 10 bases between. The CDR3 DNA follows: TGCAGCACCCAAATACCGAACACCGGGGAGCTGTTTTTT. Translated, it gives CSTQIPNTGELFF.

The V gene is TRBV2, the J gene TRBJ1-5, with a possible D match to TRBD1 (6 bases). Germline-derived CDR1 and CDR2 are SNHLY and FYNNEI. Trimming took off 6 bases at V and 3 bases at J, with 12 bases between the two ends. The CDR3 has 14 residues. CDR3 residues: CASSGQKPNQPQHF. The CDR3 DNA reads TGTGCCAGCAGCGGACAGAAGCCCAATCAGCCCCAGCATTTT.

This clonotype showed up many times. The chain combines TRBV10-2 with TRBJ2-1; unclear D gene. Trimming took off 0 bases at V and 7 bases at J, with 10 bases between the two ends. The CDR3 is made up of 14 amino acids. Looked up from germline, CDR1 is WSHSY and CDR2 is SAAADI. In DNA, the CDR3 is TGCGCCAGCAGTGAGTCGGCCCGAAGGAATGAGCAGTTCTTC. It specifies CASSESARRNEQFF.

This clonotype was counted a few times. This chain uses TRBV27 with TRBJ1-6; unclear D gene. V was shortened by 4 bases and J by 0 bases, with 10 bases between the two germline ends. This CDR3 comprises 16 residues. Germline-derived CDR1 and CDR2 are MNHEY and SMNVEV (reference sequence). The CDR3 is CASSSVGSSYNSPLHF. CDR3 bases: TGTGCCAGCAGTTCAGTGGGGAGCTCCTATAATTCACCCCTCCACTTT.

This clonotype was detected many times. J is TRBJ2-7 and V is TRBV27; 10 nucleotides line up with TRBD1. J gave up 2 bases and V 2 bases, and 3 bases lay outside the gene matches. The CDR3 extends over 15 amino acids. In germline, CDR1 is MNHEY, CDR2 SMNVEV (reference sequence). The CDR3 sequence is CASSLGQGVPYEQYF. CDR3 DNA: TGTGCCAGCAGTTTAGGACAGGGGGTACCCTACGAGCAGTACTTC.

There are a few counts of this clonotype. The V gene is TRBV28, the J gene TRBJ1-5; D is undetermined. Between the trimmed V and J ends, which lost 3 bases and 12 bases, there was a span of 18 bases. Germline values: CDR1 MDHEN, CDR2 SYDVKM. The length of the CDR3 is 14 residues. CDR3 DNA: TGTGCCAGCAGTTTCTTAACACCAAACTTTGACCAGCATTTT. This encodes CASSFLTPNFDQHF. Full variable domain (missing parts from reference TRBV28 and TRBJ1-5): DVKVTQSSRYLVKRTGEKVFLECVQDMDHENMFWYRQDPGLGLRLIYFSYDVKMKEKGDIPEGYSVSREKKERFSLILESASTNQTSMYLCASSFLTPNFDQHFGDGTRLSIL.